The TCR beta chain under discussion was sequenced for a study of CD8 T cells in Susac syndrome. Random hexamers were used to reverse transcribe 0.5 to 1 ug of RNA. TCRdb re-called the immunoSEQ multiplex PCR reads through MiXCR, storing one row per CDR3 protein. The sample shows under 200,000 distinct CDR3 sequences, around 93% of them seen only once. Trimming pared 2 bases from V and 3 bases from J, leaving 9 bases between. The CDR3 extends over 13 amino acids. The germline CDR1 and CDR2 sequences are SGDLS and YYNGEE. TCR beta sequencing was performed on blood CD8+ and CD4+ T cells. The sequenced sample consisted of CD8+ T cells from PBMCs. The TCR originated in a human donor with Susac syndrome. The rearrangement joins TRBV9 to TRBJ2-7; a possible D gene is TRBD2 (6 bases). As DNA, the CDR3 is TGTGCCAGCAGCGTCGGGGGAGACTACGAGCAGTACTTC. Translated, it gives CASSVGGDYEQYF.